The 26 T cell receptor beta chains reported below all come from one sample, sequenced in a study of T cells in Graves' hyperthyroidism and ophthalmopathy. Researchers amplified the TCR beta CDR3 regions from RNA transcripts. The TCR CDR3 was amplified in a first-round RT-PCR using the HTBI primer set. MiXCR, applied by TCRdb to the multiplex PCR reads, yields one record per CDR3 protein. The sample yields roughly 100,000 distinct CDR3 sequences, 45% to 50% seen once. The sample comprised blood. The receptors were gathered from a man between 35 and 55 years old with Graves' hyperthyroidism.

The rearrangement links TRBV20-1 to TRBJ2-5; TRBD1 or TRBD2 may be the D gene (6 bases each). Between the trimmed V and J ends, which lost 0 bases and 5 bases, there was a span of 16 bases. The CDR3 loop spans 15 amino acids. Looked up from germline, CDR1 is DFQATT and CDR2 is SNEGSKA (reference sequence). The CDR3 sequence is CSARDRGGPWETQYF. The CDR3 bases are TGCAGTGCTAGAGATCGTGGGGGGCCTTGGGAGACCCAGTACTTC.

This clonotype was detected ten times or more. The chain carries TRBV12-1 and TRBJ1-2; the table's D call TRBD1 went unverified against the DNA. TRBV12-1 is assigned pseudogene status. The CDR3 totals 14 residues. CDR3: CASSFRDRGYGYTF. DNA for the CDR3: TGTGCCAGCAGCTTTAGGGACAGGGGATATGGCTACACCTTC.

This clonotype was seen repeatedly, ten times or more. This chain joins TRBV6-5 and TRBJ1-5; no clear D gene. The CDR3 covers 13 residues. The germline V gene encodes CDR1 MNHEY and CDR2 SVGAGI. V dropped 2 bases and J dropped 1 base, with 3 bases sitting between them. CDR3: CASSYGSNQPQHF. CDR3 nucleotide sequence: TGTGCCAGCAGTTACGGAAGCAATCAGCCCCAGCATTTT.

This clonotype appeared a few times. The V and J genes are TRBV3-1 and TRBJ2-7; 7 bases fit TRBD1. The CDR3 is 14 residues long. V shed 8 bases, J shed 0 bases, and the junction held 7 bases outside the gene matches. Germline assignment: CDR1 LGHDT and CDR2 YNNKEL (reference sequence). The CDR3 bases are TGTGCCAGCGGTCGACAGGGATTCTCCTACGAGCAGTACTTC. Its translation is CASGRQGFSYEQYF.

Only one count was recorded for this clonotype. The junction departs from the called germline gene at one end, perhaps through a read error. This chain links TRBV7-9 with TRBJ1-1; a possible D gene is TRBD1 (5 bases). The germline gives CDR1 SEHNR, CDR2 FQNEAQ (reference sequence). The CDR3 has 16 amino acids. CDR3 nucleotide sequence: TGTGCCAGCAGCTTAACCGGGGCAGCAACCGGTAGTGGAGCTTGCTTT. Amino acid sequence: CASSLTGAATGSGACF.

A few counts support this clonotype. The V and J genes are TRBV28 and TRBJ1-1, with a tentative D call TRBD1 (6 bases). Germline assignment: CDR1 MDHEN and CDR2 SYDVKM. The length of the CDR3 is 15 residues. V was trimmed by 2 bases and J by 7 bases, leaving 17 bases between them. CDR3 in amino acids: CASSLVTAGDDEAFF. The CDR3 nucleotides are TGTGCCAGCAGTTTAGTTACTGCAGGGGACGATGAAGCTTTCTTT. Filled out from reference TRBV28 and TRBJ1-1, the complete variable domain reads DVKVTQSSRYLVKRTGEKVFLECVQDMDHENMFWYRQDPGLGLRLIYFSYDVKMKEKGDIPEGYSVSREKKERFSLILESASTNQTSMYLCASSLVTAGDDEAFFGQGTRLTVV.

This clonotype was seen ten or more times. The gene calls are TRBV7-8 and TRBJ2-3; TRBD1 might be the D (6 bases). This CDR3 has 15 residues. Trimming cost V 3 bases and J 4 bases, with 14 bases left between them. The germline V gene encodes CDR1 SGHVS and CDR2 FQNEAQ. CDR3 loop: CASSFGQLTADTQYF. The CDR3 DNA reads as TGTGCCAGCAGCTTCGGACAGTTGACTGCAGATACGCAGTATTTT.

This clonotype was seen ten or more times. The gene calls are TRBV12-3 or TRBV12-4 and TRBJ2-2, with TRBD2 as a possible D gene (7 bases). The CDR3 contains 15 residues. The V end lost 3 bases, the J end lost 0 bases, and 8 bases lay between the germline ends. CDR3 amino acids: CASSFGGPNTGELFF. The CDR3, as DNA: TGTGCCAGCAGTTTCGGGGGGCCGAACACCGGGGAGCTGTTTTTT.

V and J are TRBV5-5 and TRBJ1-2; D is unresolved. Trimming left V 10 bases short and J 13 bases short, with 23 bases between. This CDR3 is built from 12 residues. CDR1 is SGHKS and CDR2 is YYEKEE in the germline V gene (reference sequence). The CDR3 loop reads CAAPVERSVLTF. CDR3 nucleotide sequence: TGTGCCGCCCCCGTGGAACGGTCCGTGCTCACCTTC.

This clonotype was counted at least ten times. The rearrangement links TRBV20-1 to TRBJ1-1; possible D gene TRBD1, 5 bases. Trimming took off 0 bases at V and 11 bases at J, with 16 bases between the two ends. The CDR3 is 13 residues long. Germline loops: CDR1 DFQATT, CDR2 SNEGSKA (reference sequence). CDR3 in amino acids: CSARDGRVLAAFF. CDR3 coding DNA: TGCAGTGCTAGAGACGGCAGGGTCCTGGCTGCTTTCTTT.

Of note for this clonotype: A much larger clone differs by one base, so this may be a read error. Here the CDR3 reads CATSRGGKLYGYTF. CDR3 coding DNA: TGTGCCACCAGTCGGGGCGGTAAGCTTTATGGCTACACCTTC. The chain employs TRBV24-1 and TRBJ1-2; TRBD1 is a possible D gene (5 bases). CDR3 length equals 14 residues. Germline CDR1 reads KGHDR; CDR2 reads SFDVKD. V was clipped by 6 bases and J by 5 bases, with 15 bases between them.

The chain links TRBV2 to TRBJ2-3, with TRBD2 matching over 9 bases. Unmatched junction bases numbered 10, after V lost 4 bases and J lost 5 bases. Germline loops: CDR1 SNHLY, CDR2 FYNNEI. The CDR3 runs to 16 residues. Written as DNA, the CDR3 is TGTGCCAGCAGTGGACCGCTAGCGGGAAGTATAGATACGCAGTATTTT. Translation: CASSGPLAGSIDTQYF.

The chain uses TRBV27 and TRBJ1-2; D is ambiguous. The V gene lost 6 bases and the J gene lost 4 bases, with 12 bases spanning the gap. The germline gives CDR1 MNHEY, CDR2 SMNVEV (reference sequence). The CDR3 contains 13 residues. CDR3 sequence: CASSQTGSYGYTF. CDR3 DNA sequence: TGTGCCAGCAGCCAGACGGGCTCCTATGGCTACACCTTC.

This clonotype was observed a single time. A read error is possible here, since a much larger clone lies one base away. The CDR3 does not close with the conserved phenylalanine or tryptophan, likely indicating a read error. V and J are TRBV6-5 and TRBJ1-4; D remains unclear. The length of the CDR3 is 16 residues. The germline CDR1 and CDR2 sequences are MNHEY and SVGAGI. Between the trimmed V and J ends, which lost 5 bases and 0 bases, there was a span of 13 bases. CDR3: CASSRRTVATNEKLFL. CDR3 bases: TGTGCCAGCAGTAGGAGGACGGTTGCAACTAATGAAAAACTGTTTCTT.

The chain is built from TRBV15 and TRBJ2-5; D is possibly TRBD1 or TRBD2 (5 bases each). Between the trimmed V and J ends, which lost 5 bases and 2 bases, there was a span of 12 bases. This CDR3 is 14 amino acids long. The germline V gene has CDR1 LNHNV and CDR2 YYDKDF (reference sequence). The CDR3 region has the DNA TGTGCCACCAGCCGGGACGGCGAACAAGAGACCCAGTACTTC. It codes for CATSRDGEQETQYF.

J is TRBJ2-1 and V is TRBV12-3 or TRBV12-4, with D tentatively TRBD2 (5 bases). The CDR3 runs 13 residues. V was shortened by 3 bases and J by 4 bases, with 7 bases between the two germline ends. DNA of the CDR3: TGTGCCAGCAGTTTTACGGGGTACAATGAGCAGTTCTTC. Its translation is CASSFTGYNEQFF.

In nucleotides, the CDR3 is TGTGCCAGCAGCTTAGGTGGTGACACCTTC. Protein sequence: CASSLGGDTF. The chain employs TRBV7-3 and TRBJ1-2; D uncertain. The germline V and J ends were trimmed by 2 bases and 12 bases, with 7 bases remaining between them. The V gene's germline CDR1 is SGHTA and CDR2 FQGTGA. The CDR3 contains 10 residues.

The gene calls are TRBV5-4 and TRBJ2-5, with 16 positions matching TRBD2. J gave up 5 bases and V 3 bases, and 7 bases lay outside the gene matches. This CDR3 is 17 amino acids long. Germline loops: CDR1 SGHNT, CDR2 YYREEE (reference sequence). CDR3 DNA: TGTGCCAGCAGCTCCCCCGGGACTAGCGGGGGGGACGAGACCCAGTACTTC. Its protein product is CASSSPGTSGGDETQYF.

This clonotype has a count of ten or more. It may be a read error: a sequence one base away is much more abundant. The gene calls are TRBV7-2 and TRBJ2-3, with D hard to call. The germline V gene encodes CDR1 SGHTA and CDR2 FQGNSA. This CDR3 spans 14 amino acids. The CDR3 spells CASSLGGATDMQYF. The CDR3 DNA sequence: TGTGCCAGCAGCTTAGGGGGTGCCACAGATATGCAGTATTTT.

This clonotype was seen only once. Here the CDR3 DNA reads TGTGCCAGCAGCTCCGGGACAGTGGGTGAGCAGTATTTT. This encodes CASSSGTVGEQYF. V and J are TRBV7-6 and TRBJ2-3; 7 nucleotides align to TRBD1. Germline-derived CDR1 and CDR2 are SGHVS and FNYEAQ. The CDR3 spans 13 residues. Unmatched junction bases numbered 9, after V lost 4 bases and J lost 11 bases.

This clonotype was seen at least ten times. The chain couples TRBV6-5 to TRBJ2-2, with D perhaps given as TRBD1 or TRBD2 (5 bases each). Germline CDR1 MNHEY, CDR2 SVGAGI. The CDR3 is 15 amino acids. The V end lost 7 bases, the J end lost 7 bases, and 19 bases lay between the germline ends. CDR3 loop: CASISPDVGDGELFF. CDR3 DNA: TGTGCCAGCATTTCCCCTGACGTGGGGGACGGGGAGCTGTTTTTT.

As regards this clonotype: One end of the junction does not line up with germline, which may come from a read error. The V and J genes are TRBV7-9 and TRBJ2-3, with unresolved D. Germline V lookup: CDR1 SEHNR, CDR2 FQNEAQ (reference sequence). The CDR3 spans 12 residues. The CDR3 bases are TGTGCCAACAGCTATAGCACAGATATGCAGTATTTT. It yields the protein CANSYSTDMQYF.

The table lists this clonotype with many counts. A much bigger clone sits one base away, suggesting this may be a read error. DNA of the CDR3: TGCAGTGCCCCCGTGCTACAGGAAGGTACTGAAGCTTTCTTT. This translates into CSAPVLQEGTEAFF. V and J are TRBV20-1 and TRBJ1-1, with D maybe TRBD1 (5 bases). This CDR3 is built from 14 residues. Germline loops: CDR1 DFQATT, CDR2 SNEGSKA (reference sequence). V was trimmed by 6 bases and J by 5 bases, leaving 19 bases between them.

This clonotype has ten or more counts. The chain couples TRBV7-2 to TRBJ2-7; D might be TRBD1 (5 bases). CDR1 and CDR2 (germline): SGHTA, FQGNSA. Trimming removed 5 bases at V and 3 bases at J, with 11 bases between. CDR3 size: 13 residues. CDR3 in DNA: TGTGCCAGCAGCAAACAGGTCGGCTACGAGCAGTACTTC. Protein product: CASSKQVGYEQYF.

This clonotype was picked up many times. Being one base from a much bigger clone, this may be a read error. This chain uses TRBV29-1 with TRBJ1-5, with a weak D call TRBD1 (5 bases). This CDR3 region has 14 residues. The germline V and J ends were trimmed by 4 bases and 5 bases, with 15 bases remaining between them. The germline gives CDR1 SQVTM, CDR2 ANQGSEA. CDR3 loop: CSVAQDGGDQPQHF. The DNA for the CDR3 is TGCAGCGTTGCCCAGGACGGGGGGGATCAGCCCCAGCATTTT.

Concerning this clonotype itself: One end of the junction varies from germline; a read error may be responsible. This chain connects TRBV24-1 to TRBJ2-1; D unresolved. The CDR3 sequence is 15 residues long. Looked up from germline, CDR1 is KGHDR and CDR2 is SFDVKD. CDR3 loop: CAASGPMDPHNEQFF. The CDR3 coding sequence is TGTGCCGCCAGTGGACCCATGGACCCCCACAATGAGCAGTTCTTC.